These T cell receptor beta chains were read from a single sample in a study of identical twins. TCRdb called the 5' RACE reads again in MiXCR, with one record for every CDR3 protein. The table records 600,000 to 700,000 distinct CDR3 sequences, 21% of them present only once. These data also featured in a second study, about T cells expressing NK-cell markers.

Sequencing input: PBMCs. Source of these receptors: a woman younger than 35 in good health. Each CDR3 is given with its conserved first and last residue. A D gene is named only where the DNA matches it firmly. The size field is filled for only some rows; it gives once, few, many or a size class.

CASSLTPGSNTEAFF	TGCGCCAGCAGCTTGACTCCGGGATCGAACACTGAAGCTTTCTTT	NA	TRBV5-1	TRBJ1-1	NA
CASSPLGGQETQYF	TGCGCCAGCAGCCCTTTGGGGGGACAAGAGACCCAGTACTTC	NA	TRBV5-1	TRBJ2-5	NA
CASSQAANFEALYEQYF	TGTGCCAGCAGCCAAGCCGCAAATTTTGAGGCGCTCTACGAGCAGTACTTC	NA	TRBV4-2	TRBJ2-7	NA
CASNTGSSYNEQFF	TGCGCCAGCAACACCGGGAGCTCCTACAATGAGCAGTTCTTC	once	TRBV5-1	TRBJ2-1	NA
CASSSLAPGDTQYF	TGTGCCAGCAGTTCACTAGCTCCCGGAGATACGCAGTATTTT	NA	TRBV12-3/TRBV12-4	TRBJ2-3	NA
CASSLGLAAQTTQYF	TGTGCCAGCAGTTTAGGACTAGCGGCACAGACTACGCAGTATTTT	many	TRBV12-3/TRBV12-4	TRBJ2-3	TRBD2
CASRISGTPGGEQFF	TGTGCCAGCAGAATCTCCGGGACGCCAGGGGGTGAGCAGTTCTTC	NA	TRBV12-3/TRBV12-4	TRBJ2-1	TRBD1
CATSRDLATTGELFF	TGTGCCACCAGCAGAGATCTCGCGACCACCGGGGAGCTGTTTTTT	NA	TRBV15	TRBJ2-2	NA
CASSLTLAGPYNEQFF	TGTGCCAGCAGTCTGACTCTAGCGGGCCCCTACAATGAGCAGTTCTTC	NA	TRBV6-5	TRBJ2-1	TRBD2
CSARVDPAETQYF	TGCAGTGCTAGAGTGGACCCTGCCGAGACCCAGTACTTC	NA	TRBV20-1	TRBJ2-5	NA
CASSLAGTGLNRDGYTF	TGCGCCAGCAGCTTGGCCGGGACAGGTCTTAACAGGGATGGCTACACCTTC	many	TRBV5-1	TRBJ1-2	TRBD1
CASRSHGGDYGYTF	TGTGCCAGCAGGTCCCACGGGGGGGACTATGGCTACACCTTC	many	TRBV6-1	TRBJ1-2	NA
CASSREGGQRYNEQFF	TGCGCCAGCAGCCGGGAGGGAGGACAAAGATACAATGAGCAGTTCTTC	NA	TRBV5-1	TRBJ2-1	TRBD2
CASSEFSNQPQHF	TGTGCCAGCAGTGAATTTAGCAATCAGCCCCAGCATTTT	NA	TRBV2	TRBJ1-5	NA
CSAGGGQGFYGYTF	TGCAGCGCCGGAGGTGGACAGGGGTTCTATGGCTACACCTTC	once	TRBV29-1	TRBJ1-2	TRBD1
CSVEVRKGADTQYF	TGCAGCGTTGAAGTCAGGAAGGGGGCAGATACGCAGTATTTT	many	TRBV29-1	TRBJ2-3	NA
CASSLGKGLEQFF	TGTGCCAGCAGCTTAGGGAAGGGCCTTGAGCAGTTCTTC	NA	TRBV7-9	TRBJ2-1	NA
CSASDSFYNSPLHF	TGCAGTGCTAGTGACAGCTTCTATAATTCACCCCTCCACTTT	few	TRBV20-1	TRBJ1-6	NA
CASSQDGGDSNQPQHF	TGCGCCAGCAGCCAAGATGGCGGGGATAGCAATCAGCCCCAGCATTTT	few	TRBV4-1	TRBJ1-5	NA
CASKSRFTKHTEAFF	TGTGCCAGCAAAAGTCGGTTTACCAAGCACACTGAAGCTTTCTTT	NA	TRBV19	TRBJ1-1	NA
CASTDRKENEKLFF	TGTGCCAGCACCGACAGGAAGGAGAATGAAAAACTGTTTTTT	few	TRBV6-1	TRBJ1-4	NA
CSVEDGTGGAYNEQFF	TGCAGCGTTGAAGATGGCACAGGGGGGGCCTACAATGAGCAGTTCTTC	few	TRBV29-1	TRBJ2-1	NA
CSYQASAPDTQYF	TGCAGCTATCAGGCTAGCGCCCCAGATACGCAGTATTTT	few	TRBV20-1	TRBJ2-3	NA
CASSLVQIINNEQFF	TGTGCCAGCAGTTTGGTACAAATAATAAACAATGAGCAGTTCTTC	NA	TRBV12-3/TRBV12-4	TRBJ2-1	NA
CASSLVGGTGNYEQYF	TGTGCCAGCAGCTTAGTAGGGGGGACGGGAAACTACGAGCAGTACTTC	few	TRBV7-6	TRBJ2-7	NA
CSATRRQGGTDTQYF	TGCAGTGCTACACGTAGACAGGGGGGCACAGATACGCAGTATTTT	few	TRBV20-1	TRBJ2-3	TRBD1
CASSPGTLGTQYF	TGTGCCAGTAGTCCTGGGACCCTAGGGACCCAGTACTTC	NA	TRBV19	TRBJ2-5	NA
CASSPNGGGASEQYF	TGTGCCAGCAGCCCGAATGGCGGGGGGGCCTCGGAGCAGTACTTC	few	TRBV7-6	TRBJ2-7	TRBD2
CASSLRLGGTGELFF	TGTGCCAGCAGCTTAAGGTTGGGAGGCACCGGGGAGCTGTTTTTT	NA	TRBV7-2	TRBJ2-2	NA
CASSYSSFSVEAFF	TGTGCCAGCAGTTACTCGAGCTTCTCCGTTGAAGCTTTCTTT	few	TRBV6-2/TRBV6-3	TRBJ1-1	NA
CASSQEYTSSYNEQFF	TGCGCCAGCAGCCAAGAATACACCAGCTCCTACAATGAGCAGTTCTTC	NA	TRBV4-3	TRBJ2-1	NA